This TCR beta chain is drawn from a study of Tregs in tolerant kidney transplant recipients (dated by TCRdb to between 2018 and 2021). With respect to the entire study: TCRbeta sequencing was used in the study to identify donor-specific regulatory T cells before combined kidney and bone marrow transplantation, and the identified cells were then tracked after transplant. In a few healthy controls, several methods of expanding Tregs specific for an allogeneic donor were compared by TCRbeta repertoire sequencing. General conclusions and limits of the study: Although technical replication error seemed to be minimal, the question of biological reproducibility was not addressed directly. Because the study included only a small number of patients, the results must be confirmed in larger populations and under other immunosuppression protocols. The most biologically relevant and donor-specific TCRbeta repertoire appeared to be identified by expanding Tregs with activated donor B cells.

For TCRbeta CDR3 sequencing, genomic DNA was extracted from sorted cells using the QIAGEN DNeasy Blood and Tissue Kit. High-throughput TCRbeta CDR3 sequencing was carried out commercially through immunoSEQ, with PCR amplification with bias correction and internal controls included. As for how the authors treated the data: Unique productive TCRbeta sequences were defined by CDR3 nucleotide sequence where primers matched, otherwise by CDR3 amino acid sequence with Vbeta and Jbeta genes. To correct sorting error, sequences shared between sorted populations at a frequency ratio of 2:1 or less were removed; the rest were assigned to the higher population. Donor-reactive sequences were defined as at least 5-fold expanded in CFSE-low cells versus unstimulated cells, with frequency of at least 0.01% in CFSE-low cells. Jensen-Shannon divergence, calculated on the top 100 TCRbeta sequences ranked by frequency, was used to quantify repertoire divergence. For any sample with multiple sequencing runs, sorting error was corrected in each run separately before the runs were pooled. TCRdb's version of the immuneACCESS table is confined to in-frame rearrangements and falls short of the full clone set. An unresolved V gene accounts for under half of the shortfall where checked; the remainder is of unknown origin. The DNA was the basis for D and trimming; V, J and clone size are from that table. Here the sample has some 240,000 clones; around 82% occur a single time. The biggest ten clones account for about 0.68% of the sample.

Reading the germline V gene gives CDR1 SGHAT and CDR2 FQNNGV. V drops 4 bases and J drops 2 bases, leaving 9 bases in between. Reading from cysteine to phenylalanine, the CDR3 counts 13 amino acids. This entry keeps only the CDR3 DNA: 39 bases, framed from base 1. This clone was seen only once. Its binding antigen is unknown. The sample holds no much larger clone one base away, and base qualities are not on file. Unstimulated Tregs (CD4+CD25+CD127-), CD4+ non-Tregs (CD4+CD25-), CD4 and CD8 cells were FACS-sorted from thawed PBMCs. Healthy control blood came either as purchased buffy coats or from healthy volunteers. Healthy control blood was processed by Ficoll density gradient to PBMCs and cryopreserved; patient PBMCs were collected before and after transplant.

The sequence came from a human donor in good health. Recombination linked TRBV11-2 to TRBJ2-7; the D gene lacks a confident call. Sequenced: CD4+ T cells from blood. The nucleotide sequence reads as follows: TGTGCCAGCAGCTCCAGCCGACCCTACGAGCAGTACTTC. This yields the protein CASSSSRPYEQYF.